This TCR beta chain stems from a study of OX40 agonist ivuxolimab in advanced cancers. Across the whole study: While on treatment, patients had intravenous ivuxolimab at 0.01 to 10 mg/kg every 2 weeks. One hepatocellular carcinoma and a couple of cutaneous melanoma patients partially responded. Points from the study as a whole: Some nonresponders likewise displayed low normalized T-cell clonal expansion.

TCRdb's table, derived via immunoSEQ multiplex PCR, lists solely in-frame clones and lacks some. Among 68,000 or so clones listed, 86% were seen once. Patients were ineligible given autoimmune disease history or systemic immunosuppression. Details on this clone: What it recognizes is unknown.

The source material was CD4+ or CD8+ T cells sorted from blood, sampled in a trial of the OX40 agonist ivuxolimab. This receptor was taken from an adult with an advanced solid tumor such as melanoma, head and neck, liver or kidney cancer.

The CDR3 nucleotides read TGTGCCAGCTCCGGGGGGAGAGCTAACTATGGCTACACCTTC. Encoded protein: CASSGGRANYGYTF. The chain uses TRBV18 and TRBJ1-2, with D possibly being TRBD1 (5 bases). Trimming took off 6 bases at V and 0 bases at J, with 11 bases between the two ends. This CDR3 comprises 14 residues. Germline CDR1 reads KGHSH; CDR2 reads LQKENI.